Below are 7 T cell receptor beta chains sequenced from a single sample in a study of shared clonotypes between healthy human individuals. Generated by immunoSEQ multiplex PCR, the TCRdb table keeps only in-frame clones and is missing some. Of around 2.5 million clones listed, under 95% are singletons. The sequencing sample was made of naive CD4+ T cells from PBMCs. As to subset: CD45RA+ positively selected. The source of these receptors is a young man in good health. Some clones in this sample may be carry-over from other donors' samples.

This sequence joins TRBV18 and TRBJ1-3; TRBD1 matches 9 bases. Germline V CDR1 and CDR2: KGHSH, LQKENI. The CDR3 extends over 15 amino acids. V lost 6 bases, J lost 2 bases, and 5 bases stayed unmatched. CDR3 DNA sequence: TGTGCCAGCTCCCCGGGGGACAGGGCTGGAAACACCATATATTTT. It is translated as CASSPGDRAGNTIYF.

The rearrangement links TRBV9 to TRBJ2-7; 11 bases fit TRBD2. The CDR3 sequence is 14 residues long. CDR1 and CDR2 (germline): SGDLS, YYNGEE. V shed 3 bases, J shed 6 bases, and the junction held 5 bases outside the gene matches. The CDR3 nucleotides are TGTGCCAGCAGCGCACCCGGGACTAGCGGCGAGCAGTACTTC. Amino acids: CASSAPGTSGEQYF.

The V call is TRBV5-4, the J call TRBJ2-5; the D gene is possibly TRBD1 (7 bases). The CDR3 has 15 residues. The germline CDR1 and CDR2 sequences are SGHNT and YYREEE (reference sequence). V lost 0 bases to trimming and J lost 5 bases, with 14 bases between them. As DNA, the CDR3 is TGTGCCAGCAGCTTGGAGACAGGGAGGATGGAGACCCAGTACTTC. Translation: CASSLETGRMETQYF.

This chain uses TRBV6-6 with TRBJ1-5; no clear D. V shed 5 bases and J shed 4 bases, with 6 bases lying between them. Germline lookup yields CDR1 MNHNY and CDR2 SVGAGI (reference sequence). The CDR3 contains 12 residues. The CDR3 region is CASSPTNQPQHF. The CDR3 coding sequence is TGTGCCAGCAGTCCCACGAATCAGCCCCAGCATTTT.

About this clone: The same CDR3 can be traced to other DNA sequences in this sample. This chain uses TRBV19 with TRBJ1-2; D is unclear. The CDR3 runs to 14 residues. Germline CDR1 is LNHDA and CDR2 is SQIVND (reference sequence). Trimming left V 3 bases short and J 2 bases short, with 10 bases between. This chain's CDR3 is CASSIGPGNYGYTF. As DNA, the CDR3 is TGTGCCAGTAGTATCGGTCCTGGGAACTATGGCTACACCTTC.

On this clone itself: This may arise from a read error, as a much more abundant clone is one base away. The CDR3 sequence is CASSLGQPQHF. The DNA for the CDR3 is TGTGCCAGCAGCTTGGGTCAGCCCCAGCATTTT. The rearrangement joins TRBV7-3 to TRBJ1-5; no reliable D call. V was trimmed by 3 bases and J by 6 bases, leaving 3 bases between them. Germline V gene lookup returns CDR1 SGHTA and CDR2 FQGTGA. This CDR3 is built from 11 residues.

About this clone itself: The identical CDR3 is also encoded by other nucleotide sequences in the sample. This chain uses TRBV5-1 with TRBJ1-4, with 9 bases aligning to TRBD1. The CDR3 covers 14 residues. V lost 4 bases to trimming and J lost 8 bases; unmatched junction nucleotides: 6. CDR1 and CDR2 from the germline V gene are SGHRS and YFSETQ. CDR3 nucleotide sequence: TGCGCCAGCAGCCTTGGACAGGGGTCGGAAAAACTGTTTTTT. Translated, it gives CASSLGQGSEKLFF.